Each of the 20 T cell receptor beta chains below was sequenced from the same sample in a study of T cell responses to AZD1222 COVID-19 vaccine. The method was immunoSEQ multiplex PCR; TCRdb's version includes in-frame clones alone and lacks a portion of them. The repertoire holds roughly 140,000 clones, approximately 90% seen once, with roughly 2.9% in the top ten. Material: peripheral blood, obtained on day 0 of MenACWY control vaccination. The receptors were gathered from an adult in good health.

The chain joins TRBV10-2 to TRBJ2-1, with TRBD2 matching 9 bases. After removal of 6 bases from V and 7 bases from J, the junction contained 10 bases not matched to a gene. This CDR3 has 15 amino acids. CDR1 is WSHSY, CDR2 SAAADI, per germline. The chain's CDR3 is CASRWAGGFENEQFF. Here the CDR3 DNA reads TGCGCCAGCAGATGGGCGGGGGGGTTCGAGAATGAGCAGTTCTTC.

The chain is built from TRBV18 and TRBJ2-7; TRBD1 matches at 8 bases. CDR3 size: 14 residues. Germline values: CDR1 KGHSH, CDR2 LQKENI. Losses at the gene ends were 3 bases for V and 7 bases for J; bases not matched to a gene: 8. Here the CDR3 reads CASSPETGAWEQYF. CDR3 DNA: TGTGCCAGCTCACCGGAGACAGGGGCCTGGGAGCAGTACTTC.

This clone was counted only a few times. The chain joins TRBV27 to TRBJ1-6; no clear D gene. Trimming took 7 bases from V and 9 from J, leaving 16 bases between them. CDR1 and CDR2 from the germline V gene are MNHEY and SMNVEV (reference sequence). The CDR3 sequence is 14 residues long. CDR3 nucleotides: TGTGCCAGCACCCTTGGGCAAGCGGGTTCACCCCTCCACTTT. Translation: CASTLGQAGSPLHF.

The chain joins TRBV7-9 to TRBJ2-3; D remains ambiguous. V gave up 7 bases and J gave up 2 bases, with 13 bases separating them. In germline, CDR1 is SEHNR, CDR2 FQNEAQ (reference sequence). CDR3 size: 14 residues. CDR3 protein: CASTGENTTDTQYF. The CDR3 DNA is TGTGCCAGCACTGGTGAGAATACCACAGATACGCAGTATTTT. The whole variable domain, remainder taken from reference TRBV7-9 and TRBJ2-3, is DTGVSQNPRHKITKRGQNVTFRCDPISEHNRLYWYRQTLGQGPEFLTYFQNEAQLEKSRLLSDRFSAERPKGSFSTLEIQRTEQGDSAMYLCASTGENTTDTQYFGPGTRLTVL.

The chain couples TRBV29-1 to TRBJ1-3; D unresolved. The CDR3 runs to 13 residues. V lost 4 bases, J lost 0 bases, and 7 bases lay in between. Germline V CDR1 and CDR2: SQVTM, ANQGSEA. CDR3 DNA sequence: TGCAGCGTTGTGGCCGGCTCTGGAAACACCATATATTTT. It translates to CSVVAGSGNTIYF. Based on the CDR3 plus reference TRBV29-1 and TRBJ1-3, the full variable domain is SAVISQKPSRDICQRGTSLTIQCQVDSQVTMMFWYRQQPGQSLTLIATANQGSEATYESGFVIDKFPISRPNLTFSTLTVSNMSPEDSSIYLCSVVAGSGNTIYFGEGSWLTVV.

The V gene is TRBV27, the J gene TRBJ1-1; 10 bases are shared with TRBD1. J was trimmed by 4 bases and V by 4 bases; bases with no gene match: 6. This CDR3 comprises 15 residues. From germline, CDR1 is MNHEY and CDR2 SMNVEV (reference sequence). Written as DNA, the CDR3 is TGTGCCAGCAGTTGGGGACAGGGGAGGAGCACTGAAGCTTTCTTT. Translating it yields CASSWGQGRSTEAFF.

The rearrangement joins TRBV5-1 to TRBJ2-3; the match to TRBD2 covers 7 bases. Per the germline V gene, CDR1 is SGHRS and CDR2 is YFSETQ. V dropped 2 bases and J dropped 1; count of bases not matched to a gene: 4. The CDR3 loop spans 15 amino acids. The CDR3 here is CASSLTSDRTDTQYF. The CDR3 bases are TGCGCCAGCAGCTTAACTAGCGATCGCACAGATACGCAGTATTTT.

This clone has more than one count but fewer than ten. In DNA form, the CDR3 reads TGTGCCAGCAGCCAAGATCGGACGGCCCCTAACTATGGCTACACCTTC. Translated: CASSQDRTAPNYGYTF. This chain links TRBV3-1 (or the pseudogene TRBV3-2) with TRBJ1-2; no reliable D call. Germline V gene data show CDR1 as LGHDT and CDR2 as YNNKEL (reference sequence). Trimming took 0 bases from V and 0 from J, leaving 11 bases between them. The CDR3 has 16 residues.

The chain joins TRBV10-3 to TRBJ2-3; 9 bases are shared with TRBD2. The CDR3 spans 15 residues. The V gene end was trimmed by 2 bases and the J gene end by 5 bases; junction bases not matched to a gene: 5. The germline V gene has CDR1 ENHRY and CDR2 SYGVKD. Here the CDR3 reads CAISEGREGRDTQYF. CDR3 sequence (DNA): TGTGCCATCAGTGAGGGGCGGGAGGGCCGAGATACGCAGTATTTT.

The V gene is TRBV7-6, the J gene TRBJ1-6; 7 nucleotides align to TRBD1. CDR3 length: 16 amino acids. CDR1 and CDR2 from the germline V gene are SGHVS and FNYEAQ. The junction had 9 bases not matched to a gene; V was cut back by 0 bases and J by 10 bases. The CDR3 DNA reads TGTGCCAGCAGCTTAGCCCCACGCAGGGGGAACTCACCCCTCCACTTT. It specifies CASSLAPRRGNSPLHF.

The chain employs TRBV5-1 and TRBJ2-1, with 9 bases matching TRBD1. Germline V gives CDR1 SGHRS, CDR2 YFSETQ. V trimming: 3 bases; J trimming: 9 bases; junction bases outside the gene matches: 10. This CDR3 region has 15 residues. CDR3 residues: CASSYSGTGFGEQFF. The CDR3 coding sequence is TGCGCCAGCAGCTACTCCGGGACAGGGTTTGGTGAGCAGTTCTTC.

The CDR3 bases are TGTGCCAGCAGCTCGAGCAGGGGGATCCTCGGAGGCTACACCTTC. It yields the protein CASSSSRGILGGYTF. The chain recombines TRBV7-9 with TRBJ1-2, with 7 bases lining up with TRBD1. V trimming: 4 bases; J trimming: 8 bases; junction bases outside the gene matches: 13. Germline CDR1 is SEHNR and CDR2 is FQNEAQ (reference sequence). The CDR3 runs to 15 residues.

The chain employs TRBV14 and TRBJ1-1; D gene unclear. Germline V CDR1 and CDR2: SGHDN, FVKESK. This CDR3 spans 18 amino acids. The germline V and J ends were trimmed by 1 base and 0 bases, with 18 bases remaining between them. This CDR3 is CASSQGLFRTDMNTEAFF. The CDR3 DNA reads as TGTGCCAGCAGCCAAGGTTTATTCCGTACAGACATGAACACTGAAGCTTTCTTT.

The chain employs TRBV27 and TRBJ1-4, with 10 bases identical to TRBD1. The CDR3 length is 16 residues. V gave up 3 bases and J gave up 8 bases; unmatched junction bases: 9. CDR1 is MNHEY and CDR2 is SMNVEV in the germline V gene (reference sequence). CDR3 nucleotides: TGTGCCAGCAGTTTGGGACAGGGGCTTTCGGGCGAAAAACTGTTTTTT. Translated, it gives CASSLGQGLSGEKLFF.

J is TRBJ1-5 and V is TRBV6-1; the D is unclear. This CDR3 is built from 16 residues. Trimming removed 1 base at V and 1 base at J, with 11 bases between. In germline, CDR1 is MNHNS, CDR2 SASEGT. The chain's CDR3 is CASSEVLGMSNQPQHF. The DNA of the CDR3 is TGTGCCAGCAGTGAAGTTTTAGGGATGAGCAATCAGCCCCAGCATTTT.

The CDR3 here is CASSQDTLGAGKYNEQFF. Here the CDR3 DNA reads TGTGCCAGCAGCCAAGATACCCTGGGAGCGGGGAAATACAATGAGCAGTTCTTC. The chain joins TRBV3-1 (or the pseudogene TRBV3-2) to TRBJ2-1; 7 bases line up with TRBD2. The germline V gene encodes CDR1 LGHDT and CDR2 YNNKEL (reference sequence). The CDR3 extends over 18 amino acids. The V segment lost 0 bases and the J segment 4 bases; nucleotides outside the gene matches: 12.

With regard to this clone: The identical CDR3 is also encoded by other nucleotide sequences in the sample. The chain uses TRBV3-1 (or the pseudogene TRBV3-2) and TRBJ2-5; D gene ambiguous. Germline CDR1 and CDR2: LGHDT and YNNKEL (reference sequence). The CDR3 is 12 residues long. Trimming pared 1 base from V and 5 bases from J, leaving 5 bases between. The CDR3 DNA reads TGTGCCAGCAGCCAAGTGTCGGAGACCCAGTACTTC. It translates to CASSQVSETQYF.

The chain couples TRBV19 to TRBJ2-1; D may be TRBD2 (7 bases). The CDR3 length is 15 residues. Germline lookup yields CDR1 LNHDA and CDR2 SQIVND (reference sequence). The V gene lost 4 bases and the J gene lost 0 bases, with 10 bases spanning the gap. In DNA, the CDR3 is TGTGCCAGTAGTAATGGGGGGGCCTCCTACAATGAGCAGTTCTTC. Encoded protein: CASSNGGASYNEQFF.

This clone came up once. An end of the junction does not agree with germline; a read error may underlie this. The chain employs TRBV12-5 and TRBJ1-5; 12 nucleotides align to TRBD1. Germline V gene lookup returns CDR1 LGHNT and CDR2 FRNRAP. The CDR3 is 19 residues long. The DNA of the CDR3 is TGTGCTAGTGCTTTGGTAGCGGGACAGGGGGCCTATAGCAATCAGCCCCAGCATTTT. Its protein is CASALVAGQGAYSNQPQHF.

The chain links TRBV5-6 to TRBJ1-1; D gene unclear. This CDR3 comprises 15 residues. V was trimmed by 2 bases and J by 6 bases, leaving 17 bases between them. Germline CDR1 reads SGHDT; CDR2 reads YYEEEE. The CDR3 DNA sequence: TGTGCCAGCAGCTTCCGGAGCGCCGGCCCGGCTGAAGCTTTCTTT. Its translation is CASSFRSAGPAEAFF.